The 10 T cell receptor beta chains listed next were all sequenced from one sample in a study of post-analysis software for immune sequencing data. These receptors' antigens are unknown. Study-wide results and limits: There were roughly 5 TRBV segments more frequent in patients than controls, and TRBV5-6, TRBV5-1 and TRBV20-1 were among them.

Each TCR beta cDNA library carried unique molecular identifiers. TCRdb re-derived calls from the PCR reads in MiXCR, one entry per CDR3 protein. The sample holds roughly 540,000 distinct CDR3 sequences; approximately 34% are singletons and the top ten take less than 6%. Sequenced: blood. These receptor sequences come from a girl under 18 with multiple sclerosis.

The chain is built from TRBV7-2 and TRBJ1-2; perhaps TRBD1 as D (6 bases). Germline CDR1 and CDR2: SGHTA and FQGNSA. The CDR3 covers 15 residues. Deletions cut 4 bases from V and 4 bases from J, with 16 bases between. CDR3 nucleotide sequence: TGTGCCAGCAGCTCCCGTCCCACAGGGTTCTATGGCTACACCTTC. This codes for CASSSRPTGFYGYTF.

The V gene is TRBV18, the J gene TRBJ2-1, with TRBD1 matching 7 bases. Judging by the DNA end, TRBJ2-7 fits better; the J call may be wrong. The CDR3 is made up of 16 amino acids. Germline CDR1 reads KGHSH; CDR2 reads LQKENI. The CDR3 spells CASSPGLGRGYYEQYF. CDR3 in DNA: TGTGCCAGCTCACCGGGCCTGGGCAGGGGGTACTACGAGCAGTACTTC.

This chain uses TRBV5-4 with TRBJ1-1; 7 nucleotides match TRBD1. V lost 4 bases, J lost 0 bases, and 6 bases stayed unmatched. This CDR3 has 15 amino acids. Germline V CDR1 and CDR2: SGHNT, YYREEE (reference sequence). CDR3 sequence reads: CASSVGQLMNTEAFF. CDR3 in DNA: TGTGCCAGCAGCGTGGGACAGCTTATGAACACTGAAGCTTTCTTT.

V gene TRBV5-1 combines with J gene TRBJ2-5; 9 nucleotides align to TRBD2. This CDR3 comprises 15 residues. The trim removed 5 bases at V and 0 bases at J, leaving 5 bases unmatched. CDR1 is SGHRS and CDR2 is YFSETQ in the germline V gene. The CDR3 bases are TGCGCCAGCAGGAGTAGCGGGGGAAACCAAGAGACCCAGTACTTC. Translated: CASRSSGGNQETQYF.

In nucleotides, the CDR3 is TGCAGTGCTAGAGCAGGGAGGGATTGGACTGAGCAGTTCTTC. This gives the protein CSARAGRDWTEQFF. The V and J genes are TRBV20-1 and TRBJ2-1; 7 bases fit TRBD2. The CDR3 is made up of 14 amino acids. Germline V lookup: CDR1 DFQATT, CDR2 SNEGSKA (reference sequence). Germline trimming cut 1 base from V and 9 bases from J; bases unmatched to any gene: 9.

This clonotype has just a few counts. The chain has TRBV28 and TRBJ2-7, with 8 bases aligning to TRBD1. The DNA end favors TRBJ2-5, so the J call may be wrong. This CDR3 has 17 residues. Germline CDR1 is MDHEN and CDR2 is SYDVKM. The CDR3, as DNA: TGTGCCAGCAGTGCGTCCAGGGGGCTTGGGCCCGGGGAGACCCAGTACTTC. Its protein is CASSASRGLGPGETQYF.

A few counts support this clonotype. A much more abundant neighbour one base away suggests this may be a read error. V gene TRBV9 combines with J gene TRBJ2-1, with 9 bases matching TRBD1. The J call could be wrong; TRBJ2-7 is a better fit for the DNA end. The CDR3 is 17 amino acids. The germline CDR1 and CDR2 sequences are SGDLS and YYNGEE. The CDR3 sequence is CASSFSLGTGIYNEQYF. The CDR3 DNA reads TGTGCCAGCAGCTTCAGCCTCGGGACAGGGATATACAATGAGCAGTACTTC.

In this sample, this clonotype turned up a few times. The genes are TRBV6-6 and TRBJ1-2; D perhaps matches TRBD1 (6 bases). The CDR3 sequence is 14 residues long. Trimming stripped 4 bases from V and 2 bases from J, with 11 bases between. In germline, CDR1 is MNHNY, CDR2 SVGAGI (reference sequence). The CDR3 DNA is TGTGCCAGCAGTTCCCTGGACAGAAACTATGGCTACACCTTC. Protein sequence: CASSSLDRNYGYTF.

This clonotype has more than one count but fewer than ten. V gene TRBV3-1 combines with J gene TRBJ2-1; no clear D. Germline V CDR1 and CDR2: LGHDT, YNNKEL (reference sequence). The CDR3 extends over 13 amino acids. Trimming pared 2 bases from V and 7 bases from J, leaving 9 bases between. Here the CDR3 reads CASSQMLRNEQFF. The DNA for the CDR3 is TGTGCCAGCAGCCAAATGCTACGAAATGAGCAGTTCTTC.

The chain recombines TRBV3-1 with TRBJ2-7; D is unclear. V lost 3 bases, J lost 10 bases, and 13 bases lay in between. The germline gives CDR1 LGHDT, CDR2 YNNKEL (reference sequence). This CDR3 has 12 amino acids. The CDR3 protein is CASSHPDGSQYF. CDR3 DNA sequence: TGTGCCAGCAGCCACCCGGACGGTTCCCAGTACTTC.